The 29 T cell receptor beta chains below come from one sample, sequenced in a study of neoadjuvant nivolumab and ipilimumab in lung cancer. The data were produced by immunoSEQ multiplex PCR, yet TCRdb's version contains in-frame clones alone and is incomplete. The data hold about 26,000 clones, with 75% to 90% observed a single time. The input for sequencing was tumor tissue, taken after neoadjuvant nivolumab, alone or with ipilimumab, at or shortly before surgery. The receptors were sampled from an adult with non-small cell lung cancer.

The chain employs TRBV29-1 and TRBJ2-3, with 7 nucleotides matching TRBD1. V dropped 4 bases and J dropped 1; count of bases not matched to a gene: 8. This CDR3 contains 15 residues. CDR1 is SQVTM, CDR2 ANQGSEA, per germline. CDR3 loop: CSVGYRDRRTDTQYF. In DNA, the CDR3 is TGCAGCGTTGGGTACCGGGACAGACGCACAGATACGCAGTATTTT.

The chain has TRBV7-9 and TRBJ2-1; a possible D gene is TRBD2 (6 bases). V lost 4 bases to trimming and J lost 0 bases, with 13 bases between them. The CDR3 runs to 16 residues. CDR1 is SEHNR, CDR2 FQNEAQ, per germline (reference sequence). DNA for the CDR3: TGTGCCAGCAGCTGGGGGGTTACGGGCTCCTACAATGAGCAGTTCTTC. Protein: CASSWGVTGSYNEQFF.

This sequence joins TRBV7-2 and TRBJ2-5; no reliable D call. The ends were cut back, 3 bases at V and 1 base at J, with 9 bases in the middle. Germline V CDR1 and CDR2: SGHTA, FQGNSA. This CDR3 is 14 amino acids long. The CDR3 is CASSLFHLQETQYF. The CDR3 DNA sequence: TGTGCCAGCAGCTTGTTCCATCTCCAAGAGACCCAGTACTTC.

The chain links TRBV6-5 to TRBJ1-1; no clear D gene. The CDR3 totals 13 residues. Germline V gene lookup returns CDR1 MNHEY and CDR2 SVGAGI. V was shortened by 2 bases and J by 7 bases, with 11 bases between the two germline ends. The CDR3 here is CASSYTDRLEAFF. The CDR3, as DNA: TGTGCCAGCAGTTACACGGACCGGCTTGAAGCTTTCTTT.

This chain joins TRBV28 and TRBJ2-7; D might be TRBD1 (5 bases). With 3 bases removed from V and 7 bases from J, the gap between germline ends came to 16 bases. CDR1 is MDHEN and CDR2 is SYDVKM in the germline V gene. The CDR3 is made up of 14 amino acids. CDR3 nucleotides: TGTGCCAGCAGTTTCAAAAGGGGTGCGCATGAGCAGTACTTC. It translates to CASSFKRGAHEQYF.

The V call is TRBV10-2, the J call TRBJ1-2, with D possibly matching TRBD1 (6 bases). Germline CDR1 reads WSHSY; CDR2 reads SAAADI. V gave up 2 bases and J gave up 4 bases, with 14 bases separating them. This CDR3 is 15 amino acids long. CDR3 in DNA: TGCGCCAGCAGTGAGGCACGTTACAGGGCCTATGGCTACACCTTC. This encodes CASSEARYRAYGYTF.

The gene calls are TRBV10-3 and TRBJ2-2; TRBD1 is a possible D gene (5 bases). Germline V gene data show CDR1 as ENHRY and CDR2 as SYGVKD. The ends were cut back, 8 bases at V and 0 bases at J, with 13 bases in the middle. CDR3 length: 15 residues. CDR3 sequence (DNA): TGTGCCATCCCCCGCCAGGGCGCGAACACCGGGGAGCTGTTTTTT. Amino acids: CAIPRQGANTGELFF.

V and J are TRBV7-9 and TRBJ2-7; TRBD2 might be the D (6 bases). V shed 2 bases and J shed 7 bases, with 18 bases lying between them. In germline, CDR1 is SEHNR, CDR2 FQNEAQ (reference sequence). There are 15 residues in the CDR3. The CDR3: CASSLPRGSTGEQYF. CDR3 bases: TGTGCCAGCAGCTTACCGCGGGGCAGTACGGGGGAGCAGTACTTC.

This clone was recorded only once. V is TRBV18 and J is TRBJ1-1; D gene ambiguous. Trimming took 3 bases from V and 3 from J, leaving 14 bases between them. CDR3 length: 15 residues. Germline values: CDR1 KGHSH, CDR2 LQKENI. In nucleotides, the CDR3 is TGTGCCAGCTCACCTACCAGGATTGGGGACACTGAAGCTTTCTTT. Translated: CASSPTRIGDTEAFF. The variable domain in full, completed from reference TRBV18 and TRBJ1-1, reads NAGVMQNPRHLVRRRGQEARLRCSPMKGHSHVYWYRQLPEEGLKFMVYLQKENIIDESGMPKERFSAEFPKEGPSILRIQQVVRGDSAAYFCASSPTRIGDTEAFFGQGTRLTVV.

The rearrangement uses TRBV6-5 and TRBJ1-5; D remains ambiguous. With 5 bases removed from V and 5 bases from J, the gap between germline ends came to 13 bases. The CDR3 runs 14 residues. CDR1 is MNHEY and CDR2 is SVGAGI in the germline V gene. CDR3 protein: CASSEIESHQPQHF. In nucleotides, the CDR3 is TGTGCCAGCAGTGAGATAGAGAGCCATCAGCCCCAGCATTTT.

This clone was seen a handful of times. V and J are TRBV2 and TRBJ1-2; the D gene is possibly TRBD1 (6 bases). V was cut by 5 bases and J by 4 bases, with 17 bases left in between. The CDR3 is 15 amino acids. Germline CDR1 is SNHLY and CDR2 is FYNNEI. CDR3 nucleotide sequence: TGTGCCAGCAGTTTTCAATCTCAGGGGTTCTATGGCTACACCTTC. It translates to CASSFQSQGFYGYTF.

V and J are TRBV6-5 and TRBJ1-4; the D gene is possibly TRBD1 (5 bases). This CDR3 region has 15 residues. Deletions cut 5 bases from V and 3 bases from J, with 13 bases between. CDR1 is MNHEY and CDR2 is SVGAGI in the germline V gene. The CDR3 protein is CASSRSGMANEKLFF. The CDR3 DNA reads TGTGCCAGCAGTCGCTCAGGGATGGCTAATGAAAAACTGTTTTTT.

The CDR3 is CAWSRDLRQETQYF. As DNA, the CDR3 is TGTGCCTGGAGCCGGGACCTCCGTCAAGAGACCCAGTACTTC. The V call is TRBV30, the J call TRBJ2-5; either TRBD1 or TRBD2 may supply D (5 bases each). Germline CDR1 reads GTSNPN; CDR2 reads SVGIG (reference sequence). The CDR3 extends over 14 amino acids. With 3 bases removed from V and 2 bases from J, the gap between germline ends came to 13 bases.

The V and J genes are TRBV7-9 and TRBJ2-3; 10 bases map to TRBD2. The trim removed 2 bases at V and 2 bases at J, leaving 4 bases unmatched. CDR3 length equals 16 residues. Germline assignment: CDR1 SEHNR and CDR2 FQNEAQ (reference sequence). CDR3 protein: CASSLSSGSFTDTQYF. The CDR3 DNA sequence: TGTGCCAGCAGCTTATCTAGCGGGAGTTTCACAGATACGCAGTATTTT.

The rearrangement joins TRBV5-1 to TRBJ2-7, with TRBD1 matching over 9 bases. CDR1 and CDR2 from the germline V gene are SGHRS and YFSETQ. The junction had 4 bases not matched to a gene; V was cut back by 0 bases and J by 3 bases. This CDR3 has 15 residues. CDR3 residues: CASSLGTGDVYEQYF. The DNA of the CDR3 is TGCGCCAGCAGCTTGGGGACAGGGGATGTCTACGAGCAGTACTTC.

V is TRBV30 and J is TRBJ1-4; TRBD1 matches 9 bases. Germline CDR1 is GTSNPN and CDR2 is SVGIG (reference sequence). The CDR3 spans 14 residues. The V segment lost 4 bases and the J segment 8 bases; nucleotides outside the gene matches: 8. The CDR3 nucleotides are TGTGCCTGGATTTCGGGACAGGGTCAAGAAAAACTGTTTTTT. It specifies CAWISGQGQEKLFF.

V is TRBV18 and J is TRBJ2-1; a weak D match, TRBD1 (6 bases). This CDR3 is 14 amino acids long. V lost 2 bases, J lost 4 bases, and 9 bases lay in between. Per germline, CDR1 KGHSH and CDR2 LQKENI. In DNA, the CDR3 is TGTGCCAGCTCACCAGGACAGTTTTACAATGAGCAGTTCTTC. Translation: CASSPGQFYNEQFF.

The J gene is TRBJ2-7, the V gene TRBV5-8; 7 bases align to TRBD1. Germline V gene data show CDR1 as SGHTS and CDR2 as YDEGEE. This CDR3 comprises 15 residues. Germline trimming cut 4 bases from V and 2 bases from J; bases unmatched to any gene: 9. The CDR3 coding sequence is TGTGCCAGCAGCCTAACCGGGACAGCTGCCTACGAGCAGTACTTC. It codes for CASSLTGTAAYEQYF.

This chain links TRBV18 with TRBJ1-2, with 12 bases matching TRBD1. CDR3 length: 15 amino acids. Germline V gene lookup returns CDR1 KGHSH and CDR2 LQKENI. V was pared by 3 bases and J by 3 bases, with 2 bases of the junction left unmatched. DNA for the CDR3: TGTGCCAGCTCACCGGGACAGGGGGCCCACTATGGCTACACCTTC. It translates to CASSPGQGAHYGYTF.

The genes are TRBV11-2 and TRBJ1-1; TRBD1 aligns across 9 bases. J gave up 7 bases and V 7 bases, and 7 bases lay outside the gene matches. The germline V gene has CDR1 SGHAT and CDR2 FQNNGV. This CDR3 contains 13 residues. The CDR3 spells CASNQQGAGEAFF. CDR3 nucleotide sequence: TGTGCCAGCAACCAACAGGGGGCAGGTGAAGCTTTCTTT.

This chain links TRBV11-2 with TRBJ2-7, with 12 bases lining up with TRBD2. The CDR3 spans 15 residues. Germline trimming cut 0 bases from V and 5 bases from J; bases unmatched to any gene: 2. Germline V gene sequence: CDR1 SGHAT, CDR2 FQNNGV. Here the CDR3 reads CASSLDLAGGDEQYF. The CDR3 DNA reads TGTGCCAGCAGCTTAGATCTAGCGGGAGGGGACGAGCAGTACTTC. Based on the CDR3 plus reference TRBV11-2 and TRBJ2-7, the full variable domain is EAGVAQSPRYKIIEKRQSVAFWCNPISGHATLYWYQQILGQGPKLLIQFQNNGVVDDSQLPKDRFSAERLKGVDSTLKIQPAKLEDSAVYLCASSLDLAGGDEQYFGPGTRLTVT.

The chain couples TRBV15 to TRBJ2-2, with D perhaps TRBD1 (6 bases). Germline V gene sequence: CDR1 LNHNV, CDR2 YYDKDF (reference sequence). The CDR3 runs 16 residues. Trimming stripped 4 bases from V and 4 bases from J, with 16 bases between. CDR3 loop: CATSKGVQGITGELFF. The DNA of the CDR3 is TGTGCCACCAGCAAGGGAGTACAGGGCATCACCGGGGAGCTGTTTTTT.

CDR3 sequence (DNA): TGTGCCAGCTCGACTAGCCGCCGCAATGAGCAGTTCTTC. Encoded protein: CASSTSRRNEQFF. This sequence joins TRBV2 and TRBJ2-1; 7 bases align to TRBD2. CDR3 length equals 13 residues. The V segment lost 8 bases and the J segment 6 bases; nucleotides outside the gene matches: 7. CDR1 is SNHLY, CDR2 FYNNEI, per germline.

This clone was counted only a few times. The chain combines TRBV25-1 with TRBJ2-5, with TRBD1 matching over 7 bases. This CDR3 contains 15 residues. The ends lost 3 bases at V and 5 bases at J; junction bases unmatched: 9. The germline V gene has CDR1 MGHDK and CDR2 SYGVNS. The CDR3 is CASSDRQGVVETQYF. The CDR3 nucleotides read TGTGCCAGCAGTGATCGCCAGGGGGTTGTGGAGACCCAGTACTTC.

The rearrangement joins TRBV7-2 to TRBJ2-3; D possibly corresponds to TRBD2 (7 bases). Germline lookup yields CDR1 SGHTA and CDR2 FQGNSA. Trimming took off 3 bases at V and 5 bases at J, with 15 bases between the two ends. This CDR3 has 15 amino acids. The CDR3 DNA reads as TGTGCCAGCAGCTTCGGGGGGCAGGTGGTAGATACGCAGTATTTT. Its protein product is CASSFGGQVVDTQYF.

The J gene is TRBJ1-1, the V gene TRBV6-6, with D tentatively TRBD1 (5 bases). CDR1 and CDR2 from the germline V gene are MNHNY and SVGAGI (reference sequence). The ends were cut back, 2 bases at V and 5 bases at J, with 12 bases in the middle. The CDR3 contains 14 residues. CDR3 DNA: TGTGCCAGCAGTTACGGGACCTCGAAGACTGAAGCTTTCTTT. This encodes CASSYGTSKTEAFF.

This clone was counted between two and nine times. The chain has TRBV6-5 and TRBJ1-2; D is perhaps TRBD1 (5 bases). Trimming left V 0 bases short and J 4 bases short, with 15 bases between. The CDR3 has 16 amino acids. Germline CDR1 MNHEY, CDR2 SVGAGI. The CDR3 sequence is CASSYSAGTGGYGYTF. The CDR3 nucleotides are TGTGCCAGCAGTTACTCGGCAGGGACGGGTGGCTATGGCTACACCTTC.

J is TRBJ2-3 and V is TRBV7-2; D unresolved. The CDR3 sequence is 14 residues long. V was trimmed by 1 base and J by 1 base, leaving 6 bases between them. Germline V gene data show CDR1 as SGHTA and CDR2 as FQGNSA. The CDR3 loop reads CASSLVSGTDTQYF. The CDR3 region has the DNA TGTGCCAGCAGCTTAGTGTCGGGCACAGATACGCAGTATTTT.

The chain uses TRBV7-9 and TRBJ2-1; 8 bases align to TRBD2. The trim removed 5 bases at V and 3 bases at J, leaving 9 bases unmatched. Germline V gives CDR1 SEHNR, CDR2 FQNEAQ (reference sequence). The CDR3 runs to 16 residues. CDR3 DNA sequence: TGTGCCAGCAGCCTCGTTGGAGCGGGAGACTACAATGAGCAGTTCTTC. Translation: CASSLVGAGDYNEQFF.